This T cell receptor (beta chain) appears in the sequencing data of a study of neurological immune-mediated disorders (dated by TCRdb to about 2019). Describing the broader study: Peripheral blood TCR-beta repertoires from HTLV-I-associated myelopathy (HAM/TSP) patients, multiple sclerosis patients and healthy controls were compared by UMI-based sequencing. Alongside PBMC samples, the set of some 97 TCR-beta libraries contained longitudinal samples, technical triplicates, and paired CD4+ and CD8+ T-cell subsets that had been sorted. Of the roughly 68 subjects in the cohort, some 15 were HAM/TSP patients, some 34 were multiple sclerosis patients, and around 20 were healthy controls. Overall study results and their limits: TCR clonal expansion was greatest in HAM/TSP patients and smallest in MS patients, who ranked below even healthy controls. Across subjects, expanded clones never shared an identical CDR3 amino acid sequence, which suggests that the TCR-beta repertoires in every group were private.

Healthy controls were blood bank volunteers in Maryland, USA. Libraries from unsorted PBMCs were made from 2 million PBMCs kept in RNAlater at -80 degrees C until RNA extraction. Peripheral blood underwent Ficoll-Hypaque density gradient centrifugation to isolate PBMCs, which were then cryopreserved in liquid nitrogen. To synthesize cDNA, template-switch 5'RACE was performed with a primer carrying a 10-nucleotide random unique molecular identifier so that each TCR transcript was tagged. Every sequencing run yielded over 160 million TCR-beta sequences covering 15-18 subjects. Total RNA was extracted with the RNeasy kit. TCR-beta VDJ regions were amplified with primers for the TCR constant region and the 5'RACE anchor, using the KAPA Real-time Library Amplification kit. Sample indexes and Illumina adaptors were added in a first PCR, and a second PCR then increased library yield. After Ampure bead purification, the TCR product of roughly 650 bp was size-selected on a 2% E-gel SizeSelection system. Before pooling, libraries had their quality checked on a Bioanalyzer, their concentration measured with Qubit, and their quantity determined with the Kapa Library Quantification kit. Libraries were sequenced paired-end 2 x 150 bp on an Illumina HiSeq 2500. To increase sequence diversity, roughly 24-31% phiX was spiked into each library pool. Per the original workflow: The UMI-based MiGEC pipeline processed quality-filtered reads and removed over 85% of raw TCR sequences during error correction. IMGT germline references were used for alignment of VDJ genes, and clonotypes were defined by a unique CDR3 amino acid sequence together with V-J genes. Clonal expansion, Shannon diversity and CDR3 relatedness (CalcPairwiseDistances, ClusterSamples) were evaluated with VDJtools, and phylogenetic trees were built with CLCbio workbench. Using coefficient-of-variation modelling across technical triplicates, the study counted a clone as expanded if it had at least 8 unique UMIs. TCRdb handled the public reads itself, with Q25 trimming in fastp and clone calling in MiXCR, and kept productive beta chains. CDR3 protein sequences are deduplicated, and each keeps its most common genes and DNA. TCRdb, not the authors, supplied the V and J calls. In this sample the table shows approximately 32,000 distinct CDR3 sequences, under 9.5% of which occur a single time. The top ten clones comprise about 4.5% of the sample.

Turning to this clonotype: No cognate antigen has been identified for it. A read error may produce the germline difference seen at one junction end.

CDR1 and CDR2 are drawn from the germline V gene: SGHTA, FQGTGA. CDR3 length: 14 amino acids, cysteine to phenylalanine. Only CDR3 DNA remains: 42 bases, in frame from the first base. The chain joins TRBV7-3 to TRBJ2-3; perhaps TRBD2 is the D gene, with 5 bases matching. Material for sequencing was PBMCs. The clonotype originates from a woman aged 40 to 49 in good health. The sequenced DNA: TGTGTCAGCAGCTTACGGGGTAGCTCAGATACACAGTATTTT. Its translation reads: CVSSLRGSSDTQYF.